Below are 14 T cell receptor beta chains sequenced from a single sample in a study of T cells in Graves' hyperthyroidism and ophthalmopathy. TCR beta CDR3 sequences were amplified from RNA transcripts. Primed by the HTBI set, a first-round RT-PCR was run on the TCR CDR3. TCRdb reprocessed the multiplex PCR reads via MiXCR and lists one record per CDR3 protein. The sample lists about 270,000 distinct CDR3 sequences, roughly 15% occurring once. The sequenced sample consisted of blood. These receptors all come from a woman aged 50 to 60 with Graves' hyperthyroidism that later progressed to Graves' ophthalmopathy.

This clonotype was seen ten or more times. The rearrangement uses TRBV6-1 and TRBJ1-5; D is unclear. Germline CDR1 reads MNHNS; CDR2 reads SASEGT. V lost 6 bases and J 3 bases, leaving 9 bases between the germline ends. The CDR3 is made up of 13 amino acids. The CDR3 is CASRIRVNQPQHF. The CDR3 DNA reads TGTGCCAGCAGGATAAGGGTCAATCAGCCCCAGCATTTT.

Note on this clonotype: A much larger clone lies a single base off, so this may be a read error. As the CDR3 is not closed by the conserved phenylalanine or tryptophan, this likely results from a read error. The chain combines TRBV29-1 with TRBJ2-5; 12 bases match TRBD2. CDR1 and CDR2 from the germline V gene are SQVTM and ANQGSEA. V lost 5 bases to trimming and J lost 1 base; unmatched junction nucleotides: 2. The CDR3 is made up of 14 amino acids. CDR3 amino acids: CSVTLAGGQETQYL. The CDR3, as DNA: TGCAGCGTTACACTAGCGGGAGGCCAAGAGACCCAGTACCTC.

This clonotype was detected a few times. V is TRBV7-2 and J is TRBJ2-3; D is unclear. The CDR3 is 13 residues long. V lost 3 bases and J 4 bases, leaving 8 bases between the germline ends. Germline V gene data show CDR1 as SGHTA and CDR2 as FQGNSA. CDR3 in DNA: TGTGCCAGCAGCTTTTCCCTTGCAGATACGCAGTATTTT. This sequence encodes CASSFSLADTQYF. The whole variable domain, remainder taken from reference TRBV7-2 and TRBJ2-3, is GAGVSQSPSNKVTEKGKDVELRCDPISGHTALYWYRQSLGQGLEFLIYFQGNSAPDKSGLPSDRFSAERTGGSVSTLTIQRTQQEDSAVYLCASSFSLADTQYFGPGTRLTVL.

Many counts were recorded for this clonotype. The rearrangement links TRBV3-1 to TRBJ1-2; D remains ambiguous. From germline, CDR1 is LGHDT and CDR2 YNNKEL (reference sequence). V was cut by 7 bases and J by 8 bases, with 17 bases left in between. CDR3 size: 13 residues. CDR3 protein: CASTLIGRSGYTF. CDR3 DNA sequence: TGTGCCAGCACCCTAATTGGCAGGTCCGGCTACACCTTC.

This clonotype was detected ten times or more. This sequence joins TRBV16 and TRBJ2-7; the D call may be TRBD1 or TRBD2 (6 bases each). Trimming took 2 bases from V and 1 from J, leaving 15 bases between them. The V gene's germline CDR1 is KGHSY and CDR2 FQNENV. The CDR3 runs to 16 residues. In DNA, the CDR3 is TGTGCCAGCAGCCAAACACCACAGGGAGGTTCCTACGAGCAGTACTTC. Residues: CASSQTPQGGSYEQYF. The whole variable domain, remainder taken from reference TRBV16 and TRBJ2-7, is GEEVAQTPKHLVRGEGQKAKLYCAPIKGHSYVFWYQQVLKNEFKFLISFQNENVFDETGMPKERFSAKCLPNSPCSLEIQATKLEDSAVYFCASSQTPQGGSYEQYFGPGTRLTVT.

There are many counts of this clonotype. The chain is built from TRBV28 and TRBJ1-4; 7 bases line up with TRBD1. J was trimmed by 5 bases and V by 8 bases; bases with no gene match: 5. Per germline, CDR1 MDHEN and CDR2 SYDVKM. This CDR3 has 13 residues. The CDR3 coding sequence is TGTGCCAGCTGGGACAGTGTCAATGAAAAACTGTTTTTT. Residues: CASWDSVNEKLFF.

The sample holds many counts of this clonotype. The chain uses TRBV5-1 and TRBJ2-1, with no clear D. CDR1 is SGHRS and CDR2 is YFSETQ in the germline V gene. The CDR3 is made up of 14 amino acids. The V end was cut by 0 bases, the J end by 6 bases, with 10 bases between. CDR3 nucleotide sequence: TGCGCCAGCAGCTTGGATTCCCGCTTCAATGAGCAGTTCTTC. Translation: CASSLDSRFNEQFF. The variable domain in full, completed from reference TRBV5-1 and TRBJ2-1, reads KAGVTQTPRYLIKTRGQQVTLSCSPISGHRSVSWYQQTPGQGLQFLFEYFSETQRNKGNFPGRFSGRQFSNSRSEMNVSTLELGDSALYLCASSLDSRFNEQFFGPGTRLTVL.

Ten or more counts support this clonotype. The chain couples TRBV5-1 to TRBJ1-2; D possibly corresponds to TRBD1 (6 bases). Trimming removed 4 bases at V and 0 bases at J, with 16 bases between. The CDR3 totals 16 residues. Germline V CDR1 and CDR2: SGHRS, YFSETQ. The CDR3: CASSHGQTLTNYGYTF. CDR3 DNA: TGCGCCAGCAGCCATGGACAGACGCTTACTAACTATGGCTACACCTTC. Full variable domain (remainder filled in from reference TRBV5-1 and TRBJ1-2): KAGVTQTPRYLIKTRGQQVTLSCSPISGHRSVSWYQQTPGQGLQFLFEYFSETQRNKGNFPGRFSGRQFSNSRSEMNVSTLELGDSALYLCASSHGQTLTNYGYTFGSGTRLTVV.

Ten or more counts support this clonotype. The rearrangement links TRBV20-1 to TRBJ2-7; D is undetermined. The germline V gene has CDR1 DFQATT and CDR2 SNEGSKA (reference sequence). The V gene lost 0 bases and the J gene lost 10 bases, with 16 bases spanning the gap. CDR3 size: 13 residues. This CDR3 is CSARDLRTARQYF. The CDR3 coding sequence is TGCAGTGCTAGAGACCTACGGACGGCTCGTCAGTACTTC.

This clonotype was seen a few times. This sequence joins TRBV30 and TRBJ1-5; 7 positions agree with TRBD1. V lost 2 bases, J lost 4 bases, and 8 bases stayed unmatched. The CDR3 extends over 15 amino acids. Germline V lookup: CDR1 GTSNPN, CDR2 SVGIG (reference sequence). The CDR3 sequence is CAWSLGQAGNQPQHF. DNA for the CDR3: TGTGCCTGGAGTTTAGGACAGGCTGGGAATCAGCCCCAGCATTTT.

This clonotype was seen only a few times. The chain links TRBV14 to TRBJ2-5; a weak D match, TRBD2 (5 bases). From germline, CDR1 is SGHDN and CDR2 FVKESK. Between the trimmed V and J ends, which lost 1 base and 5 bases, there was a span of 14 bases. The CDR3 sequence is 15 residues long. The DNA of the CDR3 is TGTGCCAGCAGCCAAGCGTCTAGAAGGAGGGAGACCCAGTACTTC. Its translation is CASSQASRRRETQYF.

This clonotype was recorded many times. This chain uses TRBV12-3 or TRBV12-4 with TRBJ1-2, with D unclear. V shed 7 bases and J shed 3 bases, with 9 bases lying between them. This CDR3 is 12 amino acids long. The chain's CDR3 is CASTDGDYGYTF. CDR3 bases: TGTGCCAGCACCGACGGCGACTATGGCTACACCTTC.

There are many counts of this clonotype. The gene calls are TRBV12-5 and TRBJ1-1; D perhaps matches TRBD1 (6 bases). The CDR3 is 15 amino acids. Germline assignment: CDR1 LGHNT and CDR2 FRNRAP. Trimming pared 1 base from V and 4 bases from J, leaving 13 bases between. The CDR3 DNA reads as TGTGCTAGTGGTTTGGGAGGGACAACAGGCACTGAAGCTTTCTTT. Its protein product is CASGLGGTTGTEAFF.

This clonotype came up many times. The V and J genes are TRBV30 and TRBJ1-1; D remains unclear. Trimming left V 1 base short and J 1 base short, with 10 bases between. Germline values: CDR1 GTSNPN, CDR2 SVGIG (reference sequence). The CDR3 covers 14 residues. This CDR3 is CAWSAIEGNTEAFF. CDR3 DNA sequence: TGTGCCTGGAGTGCCATCGAGGGGAACACTGAAGCTTTCTTT.